The following is a T cell receptor (beta chain) sequence with its context. Its antigen is undetermined. TCRdb's copy holds only in-frame clones and misses some; the assay was immunoSEQ multiplex PCR. Of 120,000 or so clones listed, approximately 91% are singletons. The data derive from a study of cytomegalovirus exposure and HLA in healthy donors. There are 14 residues in the CDR3. CDR1 and CDR2 from the germline V gene are SGHRS and YFSETQ. Trimming shortened V by 0 bases and J by 1 base, and 8 bases separated the two germline ends. Points from the study as a whole: Cytomegalovirus-associated TCR beta chains were listed, numbering 164. Reports indicated that the classifier achieved high specificity and sensitivity in diagnosing cytomegalovirus status. In vitro confirmation showed a few CMV-associated chains to be CMV antigen specific. Many donors carried some public TCRs, although rarity characterized most TCR sequences.

The receptor comes from a man aged 30 to 45 in good health and CMV-seronegative. Sequenced input: PBMCs. This chain uses TRBV5-1 with TRBJ2-7, with a weak D call TRBD2 (5 bases). CDR3 in amino acids: CASSLGAESYEQYF. In nucleotides, the CDR3 is TGCGCCAGCAGCTTGGGAGCGGAGTCCTACGAGCAGTACTTC.